This T cell receptor (beta chain) derives from a study of T-cell memory formation after mild COVID-19. Study findings and constraints: Prior to infection, memory already included some responding clones, suggesting cross-reactive memory joined.

The CDR3 loop spans 14 amino acids. The germline CDR1 and CDR2 sequences are SGHTA and FQGNSA. V gave up 1 base and J gave up 5 bases, with 12 bases separating them. Constant-segment primers served in 5'RACE that generated TCR alpha and TCR beta cDNA libraries bearing sample barcodes and UMIs. TCRdb re-analysed the 5' RACE reads in MiXCR, keeping a single row per CDR3 protein. The table lists about 400,000 distinct CDR3 sequences, around a sixth of them singletons, with 20% to 25% in the top ten. This clonotype showed up just a few times. Its antigen is unidentified. Sequencing was carried out using PBMCs or a T cell subset sorted from them (not recorded which). The chain employs TRBV7-2 and TRBJ2-7; maybe TRBD1 (5 bases). The receptor was derived from a man aged 18 to 29 who had mild COVID-19 (a few samples of this study predate the infection). Cell type and time point are not known. The CDR3 spells CASSLVQGPHEQYF. CDR3 DNA: TGTGCCAGCAGCTTAGTCCAGGGTCCCCACGAGCAGTACTTC.